This TCR beta chain derives from a study of cytomegalovirus exposure and HLA in healthy donors. Study as a whole: The study placed about four fifths of its 398 genotyped donors in the Caucasian-associated ancestry cluster.

For this clone: The antigen remains unidentified.

Study findings and constraints: Apparent HLA restriction characterized most CMV-associated TCR beta chains in a later analysis.

V was pared by 6 bases and J by 2 bases, with 9 bases between. Germline V gene sequence: CDR1 SEHNR, CDR2 FQNEAQ (reference sequence). The length of the CDR3 is 13 residues. The PCR employed 60 Vbeta primers together with 13 Jbeta primers. Sequenced by immunoSEQ multiplex PCR; TCRdb stores in-frame clones only, minus some. This sample has about 170,000 clones, with just over 75% found just once. The J gene is TRBJ2-3, the V gene TRBV7-9; no clear D. The receptor was isolated from a woman aged 25 to 39 in good health and CMV-seropositive. The sequenced sample consisted of PBMCs. CDR3 DNA sequence: TGTGCCAGCAGACCATTAGACACAGATACGCAGTATTTT. Its protein is CASRPLDTDTQYF. The whole variable domain, remainder taken from reference TRBV7-9 and TRBJ2-3, is DTGVSQNPRHKITKRGQNVTFRCDPISEHNRLYWYRQTLGQGPEFLTYFQNEAQLEKSRLLSDRFSAERPKGSFSTLEIQRTEQGDSAMYLCASRPLDTDTQYFGPGTRLTVL.